This TCR beta chain was sequenced during a study of shared clonotypes between healthy human individuals. Study-level findings and limits: Clonotypes that were shared across a handful of donors made up approximately 5.1% of naive CD4 clonotypes. Incompleteness in sorted-subset sequencing, despite large depth, was shown by rarefaction.

The sample holds a few counts of this clone. The antigen is undetermined. Original processing methods: Sequence data from immunoSEQ were junction-only and lacked quality scores; consequently, filtering differed. TCRdb keeps only in-frame clones here, not all; method: immunoSEQ multiplex PCR. The V and J calls and the clone size are those of that table, but D and trimming were determined from the DNA. The sample contains about 2.3 million clones, less than 95% of which appear only once. The ends were cut back, 2 bases at V and 6 bases at J, with 5 bases in the middle. Per germline, CDR1 MDHEN and CDR2 SYDVKM. This CDR3 is built from 12 residues.

The genes are TRBV28 and TRBJ1-5; D is ambiguous. Material for sequencing was naive CD4+ T cells from PBMCs. Subset here: CD45RA+ positively selected. The clonotype was recovered from a man younger than 30 in good health. Some clones in this sample may be carry-over from other donors' samples. CDR3 bases: TGTGCCAGCAGTTTAGCAGCTCAGCCCCAGCATTTT. Encoded protein: CASSLAAQPQHF.